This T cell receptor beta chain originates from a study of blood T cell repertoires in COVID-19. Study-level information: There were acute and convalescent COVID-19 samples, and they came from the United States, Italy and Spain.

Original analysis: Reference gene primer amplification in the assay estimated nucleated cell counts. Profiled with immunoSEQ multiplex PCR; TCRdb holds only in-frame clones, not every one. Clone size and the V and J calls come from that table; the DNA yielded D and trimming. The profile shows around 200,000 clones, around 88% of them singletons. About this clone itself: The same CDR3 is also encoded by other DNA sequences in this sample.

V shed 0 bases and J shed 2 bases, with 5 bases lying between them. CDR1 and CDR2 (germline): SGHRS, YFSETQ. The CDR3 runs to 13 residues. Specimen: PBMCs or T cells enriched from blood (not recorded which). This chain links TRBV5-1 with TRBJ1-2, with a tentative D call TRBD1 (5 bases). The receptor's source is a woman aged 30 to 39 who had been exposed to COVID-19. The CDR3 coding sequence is TGCGCCAGCAGCTTGGGACAGAACTATGGCTACACCTTC. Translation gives CASSLGQNYGYTF.